Reported below is one TCR beta chain. Antigen unknown. This sample was included in a study of cytomegalovirus exposure and HLA in healthy donors. General study points: In a later analysis, a missense DCLRE1C variant was linked to TCR beta V- and J-gene trimming.

This CDR3 has 17 amino acids. Germline loops: CDR1 MDHEN, CDR2 SYDVKM. The trim removed 5 bases at V and 2 bases at J, leaving 12 bases unmatched. Primers for the PCR totalled 60 Vbeta and 13 Jbeta. Clones were sequenced by immunoSEQ multiplex PCR, and TCRdb holds only the in-frame ones, with some missing. The table has some 110,000 clones, approximately 72% seen once. The rearrangement uses TRBV28 and TRBJ2-1; 7 nucleotides line up with TRBD2. This receptor was identified in a young man in good health and CMV-seronegative. Sequences were obtained from PBMCs. This CDR3 reads CASSTHERGLPYNEQFF. The CDR3 nucleotides are TGTGCCAGCAGTACCCACGAGCGGGGCCTCCCCTACAATGAGCAGTTCTTC. The full variable domain, in which reference TRBV28 and TRBJ2-1 provide the parts outside the CDR3, is DVKVTQSSRYLVKRTGEKVFLECVQDMDHENMFWYRQDPGLGLRLIYFSYDVKMKEKGDIPEGYSVSREKKERFSLILESASTNQTSMYLCASSTHERGLPYNEQFFGPGTRLTVL.